The present entry profiles one T cell receptor (beta chain) with its context. The entry originates in a study of OX40 agonist ivuxolimab in advanced cancers. Sequenced by immunoSEQ multiplex PCR; TCRdb stores in-frame clones only, minus some. This sample carries 45,000 to 50,000 clones, 87% of them seen once, and the ten largest clones take 11% to 15%. J gave up 2 bases and V 7 bases, and 11 bases lay outside the gene matches. CDR1 is WNHNN, CDR2 SYGVQD, per germline (reference sequence). The CDR3 spans 16 residues. The rearrangement links TRBV10-1 to TRBJ2-7, with TRBD1 matching 10 bases. Material: CD4+ or CD8+ T cells sorted from blood, obtained in a trial of the OX40 agonist ivuxolimab. The TCR originated in an adult with an advanced solid tumor such as melanoma, head and neck, liver or kidney cancer. The CDR3 sequence: CASIQGGQGPAYEQYF. In DNA, the CDR3 is TGCGCCAGCATCCAAGGGGGACAGGGGCCAGCCTACGAGCAGTACTTC.